The 4 T cell receptor beta chains presented below share a single source sample, sequenced in a study of blood T cell repertoires in COVID-19. Here immunoSEQ multiplex PCR was the method, and the copy in TCRdb shows in-frame clones only, minus some. This sample has 50,000 to 75,000 clones, with approximately 80% found just once. The material sequenced was peripheral blood. Receptors were obtained from a woman over 75 with active or convalescent COVID-19.

The chain recombines TRBV9 with TRBJ1-5, with no clear D. The V gene lost 0 bases and the J gene lost 6 bases, with 10 bases spanning the gap. Per germline, CDR1 SGDLS and CDR2 YYNGEE. The CDR3 sequence is 14 residues long. CDR3 loop: CASSVGGYGQPQHF. The CDR3 bases are TGTGCCAGCAGCGTAGGAGGGTATGGTCAGCCCCAGCATTTT.

V gene TRBV18 combines with J gene TRBJ2-2; the D is unclear. The CDR3 loop spans 12 amino acids. Germline CDR1 and CDR2: KGHSH and LQKENI. V was shortened by 2 bases and J by 5 bases, with 3 bases between the two germline ends. CDR3 protein: CASSPSTGELFF. CDR3 DNA sequence: TGTGCCAGCTCACCATCGACCGGGGAGCTGTTTTTT.

A single count supports this clone. This rearrangement joins TRBV7-9 to TRBJ2-2, with 12 bases fitting TRBD2. The CDR3 extends over 15 amino acids. J gave up 4 bases and V 3 bases, and 0 bases lay outside the gene matches. The germline V gene has CDR1 SEHNR and CDR2 FQNEAQ (reference sequence). CDR3 sequence (DNA): TGTGCCAGCAGCTTGACTAGCGGGGGCACCGGGGAGCTGTTTTTT. Amino acids: CASSLTSGGTGELFF.

DNA for the CDR3: TGTGCCAGCTCGCCGGGACAGAAAGAATATTATGGCTACACCTTC. Translating gives CASSPGQKEYYGYTF. This sequence joins TRBV18 and TRBJ1-2; 7 bases agree with TRBD1. Germline trimming cut 6 bases from V and 5 bases from J; bases unmatched to any gene: 12. The CDR3 contains 15 residues. Germline CDR1 is KGHSH and CDR2 is LQKENI.